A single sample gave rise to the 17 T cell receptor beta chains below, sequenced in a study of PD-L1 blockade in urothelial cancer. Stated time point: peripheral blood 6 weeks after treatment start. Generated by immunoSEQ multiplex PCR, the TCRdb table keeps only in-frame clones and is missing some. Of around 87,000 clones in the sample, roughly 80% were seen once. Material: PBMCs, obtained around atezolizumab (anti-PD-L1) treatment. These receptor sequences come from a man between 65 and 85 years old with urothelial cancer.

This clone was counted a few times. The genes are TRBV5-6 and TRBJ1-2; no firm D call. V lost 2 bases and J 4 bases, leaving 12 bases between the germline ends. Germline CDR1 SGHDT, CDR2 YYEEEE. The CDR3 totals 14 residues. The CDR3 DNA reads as TGTGCCAGCAGCTTACTAGCAGACCCCTATGGCTACACCTTC. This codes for CASSLLADPYGYTF.

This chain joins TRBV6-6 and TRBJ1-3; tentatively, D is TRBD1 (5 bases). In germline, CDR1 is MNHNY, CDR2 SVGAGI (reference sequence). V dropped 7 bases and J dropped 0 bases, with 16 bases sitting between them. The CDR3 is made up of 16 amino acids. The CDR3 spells CASTDWGLTSGNTIYF. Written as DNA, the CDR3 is TGTGCCAGCACCGACTGGGGACTGACCTCTGGAAACACCATATATTTT.

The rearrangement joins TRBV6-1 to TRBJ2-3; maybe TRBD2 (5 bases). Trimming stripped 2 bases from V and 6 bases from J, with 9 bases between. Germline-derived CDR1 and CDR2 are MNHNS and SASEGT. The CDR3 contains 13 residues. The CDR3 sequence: CASSEIGGDTQYF. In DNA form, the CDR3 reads TGTGCCAGCAGTGAAATCGGAGGTGATACGCAGTATTTT.

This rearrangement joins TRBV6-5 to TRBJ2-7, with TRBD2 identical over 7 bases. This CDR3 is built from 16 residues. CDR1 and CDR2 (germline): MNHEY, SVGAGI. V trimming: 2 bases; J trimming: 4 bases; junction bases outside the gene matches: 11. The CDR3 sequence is CASSYGEGEKMYEQYF. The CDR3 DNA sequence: TGTGCCAGCAGTTACGGGGAGGGCGAAAAGATGTACGAGCAGTACTTC.

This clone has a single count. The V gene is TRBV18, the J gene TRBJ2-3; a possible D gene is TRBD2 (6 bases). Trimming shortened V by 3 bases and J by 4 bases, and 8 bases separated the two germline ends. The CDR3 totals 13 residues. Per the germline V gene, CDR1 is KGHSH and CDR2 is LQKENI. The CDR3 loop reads CASSPGSPDTQYF. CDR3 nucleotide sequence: TGTGCCAGCTCACCCGGGAGCCCAGATACGCAGTATTTT.

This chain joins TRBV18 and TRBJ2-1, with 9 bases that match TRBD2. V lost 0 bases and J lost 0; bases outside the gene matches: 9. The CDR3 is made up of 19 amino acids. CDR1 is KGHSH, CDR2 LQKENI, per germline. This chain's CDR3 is CASSPPRASGASSYNEQFF. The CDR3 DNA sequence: TGTGCCAGCTCACCACCGAGGGCTAGCGGGGCCAGCTCCTACAATGAGCAGTTCTTC.

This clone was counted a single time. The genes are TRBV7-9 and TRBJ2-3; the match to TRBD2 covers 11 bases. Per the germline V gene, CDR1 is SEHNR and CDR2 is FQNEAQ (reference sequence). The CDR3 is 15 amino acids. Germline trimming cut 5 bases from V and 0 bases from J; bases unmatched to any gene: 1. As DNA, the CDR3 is TGTGCCAGCAGCCGACTAGCGGGGAGCACAGATACGCAGTATTTT. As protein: CASSRLAGSTDTQYF.

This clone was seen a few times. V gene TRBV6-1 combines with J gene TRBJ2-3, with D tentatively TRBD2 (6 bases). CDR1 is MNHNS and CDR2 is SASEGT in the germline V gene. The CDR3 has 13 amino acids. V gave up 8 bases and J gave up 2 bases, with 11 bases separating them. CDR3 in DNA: TGTGCCAGCGTCAAGGACTACACAGATACGCAGTATTTT. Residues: CASVKDYTDTQYF.

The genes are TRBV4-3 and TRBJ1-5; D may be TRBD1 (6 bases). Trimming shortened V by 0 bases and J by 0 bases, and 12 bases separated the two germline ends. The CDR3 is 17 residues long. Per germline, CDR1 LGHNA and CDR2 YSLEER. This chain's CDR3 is CASSQDWGPLSNQPQHF. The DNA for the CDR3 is TGCGCCAGCAGCCAAGATTGGGGGCCACTTAGCAATCAGCCCCAGCATTTT.

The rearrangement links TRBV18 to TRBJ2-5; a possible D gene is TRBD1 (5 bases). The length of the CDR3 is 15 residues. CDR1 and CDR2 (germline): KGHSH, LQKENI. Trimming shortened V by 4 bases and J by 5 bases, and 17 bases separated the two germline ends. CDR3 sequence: CASSQRVAGFETQYF. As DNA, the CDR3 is TGTGCCAGCTCACAACGAGTCGCAGGGTTCGAGACCCAGTACTTC.

Here the CDR3 DNA reads TGTGCCAGCAATTTTAGGGAAGGGGGGGGCGCGCCCACTGAAGCTTTCTTT. This sequence encodes CASNFREGGGAPTEAFF. The chain links TRBV11-2 to TRBJ1-1; D possibly corresponds to TRBD1 (6 bases). Germline CDR1 reads SGHAT; CDR2 reads FQNNGV. V shed 7 bases and J shed 4 bases, with 25 bases lying between them. This CDR3 spans 17 amino acids.

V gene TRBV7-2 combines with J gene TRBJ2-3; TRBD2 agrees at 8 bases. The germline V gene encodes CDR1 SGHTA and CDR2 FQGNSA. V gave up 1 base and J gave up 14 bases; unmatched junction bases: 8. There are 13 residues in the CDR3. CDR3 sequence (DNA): TGTGCCAGCAGCTTAGTTGGGCGGGAGGAGCGGTATTTT. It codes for CASSLVGREERYF.

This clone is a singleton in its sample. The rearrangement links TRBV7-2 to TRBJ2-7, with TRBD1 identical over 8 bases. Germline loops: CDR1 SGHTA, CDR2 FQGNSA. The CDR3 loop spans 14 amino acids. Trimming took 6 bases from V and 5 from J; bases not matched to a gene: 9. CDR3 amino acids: CASSLTGGLNEQYF. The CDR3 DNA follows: TGTGCCAGCAGTCTAACAGGGGGTCTCAACGAGCAGTACTTC.

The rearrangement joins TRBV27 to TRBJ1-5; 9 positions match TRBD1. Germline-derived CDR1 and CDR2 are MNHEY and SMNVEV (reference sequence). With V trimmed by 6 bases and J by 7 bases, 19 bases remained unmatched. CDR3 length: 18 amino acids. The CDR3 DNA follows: TGTGCCAGCAGATCAGGGACAGGGATGGGGGGTAGCCGGCAGCCCCAGCATTTT. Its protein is CASRSGTGMGGSRQPQHF.

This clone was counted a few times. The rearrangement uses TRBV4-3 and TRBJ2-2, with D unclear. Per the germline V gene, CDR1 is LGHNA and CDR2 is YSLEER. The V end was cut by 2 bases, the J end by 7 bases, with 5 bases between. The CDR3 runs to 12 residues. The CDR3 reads CASSQRGGELFF. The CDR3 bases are TGCGCCAGCAGCCAACGCGGCGGGGAGCTGTTTTTT.

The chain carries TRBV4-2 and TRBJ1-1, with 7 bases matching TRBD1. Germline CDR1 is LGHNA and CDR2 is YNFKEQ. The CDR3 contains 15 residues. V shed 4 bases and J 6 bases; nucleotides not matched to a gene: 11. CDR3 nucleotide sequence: TGTGCCAGCAGCCCACCCCCAGGGGGAGTAGCTGAAGCTTTCTTT. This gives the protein CASSPPPGGVAEAFF.

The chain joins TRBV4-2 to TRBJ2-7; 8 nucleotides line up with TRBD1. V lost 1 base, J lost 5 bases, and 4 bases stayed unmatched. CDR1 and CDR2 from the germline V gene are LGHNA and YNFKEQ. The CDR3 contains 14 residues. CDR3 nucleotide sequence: TGTGCCAGCAGCCAAGTTGGACAGGGCCACGAGCAGTACTTC. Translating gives CASSQVGQGHEQYF.